This entry lists 22 T cell receptor beta chains sequenced from one sample in a study of blood T cells in healthy people across ages. A second PCR, run for 7 to 11 cycles, used a sample-barcoded 5' primer plus a J-beta primer mix. TCRdb recomputed calls from the 5' RACE reads with MiXCR, one row per CDR3 protein. The sample lists around 1.5 million distinct CDR3 sequences; 35% to 45% were seen once. Input material: blood. The receptor set was obtained from a woman aged 18 to 35 in good health.

This chain joins TRBV10-3 and TRBJ2-7; D possibly corresponds to TRBD2 (6 bases). V shed 8 bases and J shed 3 bases, with 11 bases lying between them. Germline V gene lookup returns CDR1 ENHRY and CDR2 SYGVKD. There are 12 residues in the CDR3. Here the CDR3 reads CAIRRDSYEQYF. Written as DNA, the CDR3 is TGTGCCATCCGGAGGGATAGCTACGAGCAGTACTTC.

The CDR3 coding sequence is TGTGCCAGCAGCGTAGAAGCCAGGGTGACAGATACGCAGTATTTT. As protein: CASSVEARVTDTQYF. The rearrangement uses TRBV9 and TRBJ2-3; TRBD1 is a possible D gene (5 bases). V lost 0 bases to trimming and J lost 3 bases, with 11 bases between them. Looked up from germline, CDR1 is SGDLS and CDR2 is YYNGEE. This CDR3 region has 15 residues. The full variable domain, with the rest looked up from reference TRBV9 and TRBJ2-3, is DSGVTQTPKHLITATGQRVTLRCSPRSGDLSVYWYQQSLDQGLQFLIQYYNGEERAKGNILERFSAQQFPDLHSELNLSSLELGDSALYFCASSVEARVTDTQYFGPGTRLTVL.

The genes are TRBV12-3 or TRBV12-4 and TRBJ1-5; D is unresolved. Deletions cut 3 bases from V and 8 bases from J, with 5 bases between. The CDR3 consists of 11 residues. The CDR3 is CASSLWEPQHF. CDR3 sequence (DNA): TGTGCCAGCAGTTTGTGGGAGCCCCAGCATTTT.

This clonotype appeared a few times. V usage is TRBV4-1 and J usage is TRBJ1-2; D uncertain. V dropped 0 bases and J dropped 0 bases, with 5 bases sitting between them. The CDR3 is made up of 14 amino acids. Looked up from germline, CDR1 is MGHRA and CDR2 is YSYEKL. The CDR3 DNA is TGCGCCAGCAGCCAAGAGTATACTAACTATGGCTACACCTTC. Its protein product is CASSQEYTNYGYTF.

This clonotype came up a few times. CDR3 in amino acids: CASSGQGPLAKNIQYF. In DNA, the CDR3 is TGTGCCAGCAGCGGACAGGGGCCGCTAGCCAAAAACATTCAGTACTTC. The chain recombines TRBV28 with TRBJ2-4; TRBD1 matches 9 bases. The CDR3 totals 16 residues. With 6 bases clipped from V and 0 bases from J, the junction kept 6 bases outside the gene matches. Per germline, CDR1 MDHEN and CDR2 SYDVKM. The full variable domain, with the rest looked up from reference TRBV28 and TRBJ2-4, is DVKVTQSSRYLVKRTGEKVFLECVQDMDHENMFWYRQDPGLGLRLIYFSYDVKMKEKGDIPEGYSVSREKKERFSLILESASTNQTSMYLCASSGQGPLAKNIQYFGAGTRLSVL.

This clonotype was counted ten times or more. Compared with germline, one end of the junction differs, possibly owing to a read error. The CDR3 region is CASSPVGGETQYF. Here the CDR3 DNA reads TGTGCCAGCAGCCCGGTGGGTGGCGAGACCCAGTACTTC. This chain connects TRBV4-1 to TRBJ2-5; D gene unclear. Germline values: CDR1 MGHRA, CDR2 YSYEKL. There are 13 residues in the CDR3.

The chain recombines TRBV6-5 with TRBJ2-1, with D perhaps matching TRBD1 or TRBD2 (5 bases each). V was shortened by 4 bases and J by 5 bases, with 15 bases between the two germline ends. Germline assignment: CDR1 MNHEY and CDR2 SVGAGI. This CDR3 has 15 amino acids. The CDR3 DNA reads as TGTGCCAGCAGTTTTGTCCGGGGCGAAGACAATGAGCAGTTCTTC. This sequence encodes CASSFVRGEDNEQFF.

The chain recombines TRBV6-2 or TRBV6-3 with TRBJ2-7, with 11 nucleotides matching TRBD2. The CDR3 extends over 18 amino acids. The germline CDR1 and CDR2 sequences are MNHEY and SVGEGT. V gave up 0 bases and J gave up 7 bases; unmatched junction bases: 14. The CDR3 spells CASSYSSTSGAHYNEQYF. The CDR3 DNA follows: TGTGCCAGCAGTTACTCGTCGACTAGCGGGGCCCACTACAATGAGCAGTACTTC.

V and J are TRBV3-1 and TRBJ2-7, with TRBD2 identical over 9 bases. Germline lookup yields CDR1 LGHDT and CDR2 YNNKEL (reference sequence). With V trimmed by 6 bases and J by 7 bases, 13 bases remained unmatched. The CDR3 contains 15 residues. CDR3 sequence: CASSLAGERDNEQYF. The CDR3 region has the DNA TGTGCCAGCAGTTTAGCGGGGGAAAGGGACAATGAGCAGTACTTC.

This clonotype was seen ten or more times. The rearrangement joins TRBV3-1 to TRBJ2-7; TRBD1 matches 7 bases. CDR3 length equals 14 residues. J gave up 2 bases and V 1 base, and 2 bases lay outside the gene matches. CDR1 is LGHDT and CDR2 is YNNKEL in the germline V gene (reference sequence). As DNA, the CDR3 is TGTGCCAGCAGCCAAGGACAGGGTACCTACGAGCAGTACTTC. Translated: CASSQGQGTYEQYF.

This clonotype occurred a few times. The chain carries TRBV2 and TRBJ2-5; D may be TRBD2 (5 bases). The CDR3 length is 13 residues. Deletions cut 11 bases from V and 1 base from J, with 14 bases between. Germline lookup yields CDR1 SNHLY and CDR2 FYNNEI. CDR3 in DNA: TGTGCCTCCACGCACGAGGGCCAAGAGACCCAGTACTTC. Its protein product is CASTHEGQETQYF. The whole variable domain, remainder taken from reference TRBV2 and TRBJ2-5, is EPEVTQTPSHQVTQMGQEVILRCVPISNHLYFYWYRQILGQKVEFLVSFYNNEISEKSEIFDDQFSVERPDGSNFTLKIRSTKLEDSAMYFCASTHEGQETQYFGPGTRLLVL.

On this clonotype itself: At one boundary the junction diverges from the germline segment, which might be a read error. The J gene is TRBJ2-5, the V gene TRBV5-1, with D tentatively TRBD2 (6 bases). Germline loops: CDR1 SGHRS, CDR2 YFSETQ. This CDR3 is 16 amino acids long. CDR3: CASSFSSDPGQGTQYF. The CDR3 DNA sequence: TGCGCCAGCAGCTTCTCTAGCGACCCGGGGCAAGGGACCCAGTACTTC.

The rearrangement uses TRBV6-1 and TRBJ1-2; the D is unclear. This CDR3 comprises 15 residues. Germline lookup yields CDR1 MNHNS and CDR2 SASEGT. The V and J ends lost 7 bases and 0 bases respectively, with 15 bases between them. CDR3 sequence: CASNDVVASNYGYTF. The CDR3 coding sequence is TGTGCCAGCAACGACGTCGTCGCCTCTAACTATGGCTACACCTTC.

This clonotype was picked up a small number of times. One end of the junction does not line up with germline, which may come from a read error. This chain uses TRBV3-1 with TRBJ2-3; D possibly corresponds to TRBD1 (6 bases). The CDR3 runs to 14 residues. Germline-derived CDR1 and CDR2 are LGHDT and YNNKEL (reference sequence). CDR3 loop: CASSTGSGTDTQYF. The CDR3 nucleotides are TGTGCCAGCAGCACAGGGAGTGGCACGGATACGCAGTATTTT.

This clonotype showed up just a few times. The chain combines TRBV6-5 with TRBJ1-5; D perhaps matches TRBD1 (5 bases). This CDR3 comprises 14 residues. The V end was cut by 5 bases, the J end by 6 bases, with 14 bases between. In germline, CDR1 is MNHEY, CDR2 SVGAGI. The CDR3 spells CASSGGVSGQPQHF. The CDR3 nucleotides are TGTGCCAGCAGTGGAGGGGTTTCGGGTCAGCCCCAGCATTTT.

This clonotype has a handful of counts. This rearrangement joins TRBV5-1 to TRBJ2-1, with TRBD2 matching 7 bases. The CDR3 length is 14 residues. With 1 base clipped from V and 8 bases from J, the junction kept 6 bases outside the gene matches. CDR1 and CDR2 from the germline V gene are SGHRS and YFSETQ. CDR3 residues: CASSLNSAGDEQFF. In DNA form, the CDR3 reads TGCGCCAGCAGCTTGAATTCGGCGGGGGATGAGCAGTTCTTC.

This clonotype was detected once. The junction and the germline gene differ at one end; a read error may be behind it. The chain combines TRBV7-3 with TRBJ1-6, with a weak D call TRBD1 (5 bases). The CDR3 runs 14 residues. Looked up from germline, CDR1 is SGHTA and CDR2 is FQGTGA. CDR3: CASSLRGVNSPPHF. CDR3 in DNA: TGTGCCAGCAGCCTCCGGGGCGTGAATTCACCCCCCCACTTT. Supplemented by reference TRBV7-3 and TRBJ1-6, the full variable domain reads GAGVSQTPSNKVTEKGKYVELRCDPISGHTALYWYRQSLGQGPEFLIYFQGTGAADDSGLPNDRFFAVRPEGSVSTLKIQRTERGDSAVYLCASSLRGVNSPPHFGNGTRLTVT.

This clonotype was detected a few times. The CDR3 nucleotides are TGCAGTGCTGCCCGGACTAGCGGGAGCGGCGAGCAGTACTTC. Translation gives CSAARTSGSGEQYF. The chain uses TRBV20-1 and TRBJ2-7; 13 nucleotides match TRBD2. V trimming: 5 bases; J trimming: 6 bases; junction bases outside the gene matches: 7. The CDR3 has 14 amino acids. Germline V gene sequence: CDR1 DFQATT, CDR2 SNEGSKA (reference sequence).

The CDR3 reads CASSPYLAQGTQPQHF. DNA of the CDR3: TGCGCCAGCAGCCCGTATCTGGCTCAGGGAACTCAGCCCCAGCATTTT. J is TRBJ1-5 and V is TRBV4-1, with D possibly being TRBD1 (5 bases). V shed 4 bases and J shed 6 bases, with 19 bases lying between them. In germline, CDR1 is MGHRA, CDR2 YSYEKL. This CDR3 comprises 16 residues.

This sequence joins TRBV24-1 and TRBJ2-3; perhaps TRBD1 as D (6 bases). Germline V gene data show CDR1 as KGHDR and CDR2 as SFDVKD. V dropped 9 bases and J dropped 3 bases, with 15 bases sitting between them. The CDR3 is made up of 14 amino acids. The CDR3 nucleotides read TGTGCCACCTCCTCTGGGGGCTGGACAGATACGCAGTATTTT. This sequence encodes CATSSGGWTDTQYF.

This clonotype was picked up a small number of times. The chain recombines TRBV29-1 with TRBJ2-3; TRBD2 is a possible D gene (8 bases). The germline V gene encodes CDR1 SQVTM and CDR2 ANQGSEA. The V end was cut by 6 bases, the J end by 1 base, with 26 bases between. The CDR3 spans 18 residues. The CDR3 is CSVKGAGIAGIGTDTQYF. The CDR3 DNA follows: TGCAGCGTAAAGGGGGCGGGAATAGCGGGAATCGGCACAGATACGCAGTATTTT.

This clonotype has ten or more counts. The chain uses TRBV10-3 and TRBJ2-7; D remains ambiguous. The CDR3 consists of 10 residues. V lost 7 bases and J lost 3, with 4 bases in between. From germline, CDR1 is ENHRY and CDR2 SYGVKD. The CDR3 DNA reads as TGTGCCATCACCAGCTACGAGCAGTACTTC. Translation: CAITSYEQYF.